This T cell receptor (beta chain) was documented in a study of regulatory T cells in long-lasting Graves disease. Whole-study findings and limits: The study found persistent patients shared more public clonotypes (roughly 2,600) than new patients (about 1,000).

Time point denoted: newly diagnosed GD, antithyroid drugs for less than 3 months. Preparation of the TCR library used RNA extracted from PBMCs. This clonotype was seen repeatedly, ten times or more. What it binds is unknown. Germline lookup yields CDR1 SNHLY and CDR2 FYNNEI. The CDR3 covers 16 residues. V shed 4 bases, J shed 9 bases, and the junction held 12 bases outside the gene matches. Arm-PCR of CDR3 regions with iRepertoire HTBI primers generated TCR beta libraries. TCRdb redid the calling of the multiplex PCR reads with MiXCR, one entry per CDR3 protein. The sample lists 440,000 or so distinct CDR3 sequences, approximately 15% occurring once. The same data also went into a second study, on T cells in Graves' hyperthyroidism and ophthalmopathy. That work contributes: With a duration under 2 months, the hyperthyroidism was newly diagnosed in patients aged 18 to 65. Blood also showed most of the thyroid clonotypes that were expanded above 0.001. Ophthalmopathy got predicted by the model a median around 6.8 months before its onset.

The J gene is TRBJ2-1, the V gene TRBV2; 10 nucleotides align to TRBD2. This specimen was peripheral blood mononuclear cells (PBMCs), taken at new diagnosis, from a patient treated with antithyroid drugs. The sequence was obtained from a woman aged 25 to 39 with Graves disease. CDR3 protein: CASSGVSGRARGEQFF. The CDR3 nucleotides are TGTGCCAGCAGTGGCGTGAGCGGGAGGGCCCGCGGTGAGCAGTTCTTC.